This TCR beta chain was found in a study of OX40 agonist ivuxolimab in advanced cancers. Study-level background: Ivuxolimab, an agonistic anti-OX40 (CD134) antibody, was given to patients. Patients achieving partial responses numbered three: one hepatocellular carcinoma case and two cutaneous melanoma cases. General study findings and limits: Low levels of normalized T-cell clonal expansion also appeared in some nonresponders.

Some clones are missing from TCRdb's copy, which holds only in-frame ones; the method was immunoSEQ multiplex PCR. Of some 76,000 clones in the sample, approximately 80% were seen once. The V end lost 4 bases, the J end lost 4 bases, and 14 bases lay between the germline ends. The CDR3 extends over 15 amino acids. Germline assignment: CDR1 SGHAT and CDR2 FQNNGV. To note about this clone: Its cognate antigen is unknown.

V gene TRBV11-2 combines with J gene TRBJ1-3; a possible D gene is TRBD1 (6 bases). The material sequenced was CD4+ or CD8+ T cells sorted from blood, taken in a trial of the OX40 agonist ivuxolimab. The receptor's source is an adult with an advanced solid tumor such as melanoma, head and neck, liver or kidney cancer. Here the CDR3 reads CASSYRTDLGNTIYF. The CDR3 DNA sequence: TGTGCCAGCAGCTACCGGACAGATCTGGGAAACACCATATATTTT.